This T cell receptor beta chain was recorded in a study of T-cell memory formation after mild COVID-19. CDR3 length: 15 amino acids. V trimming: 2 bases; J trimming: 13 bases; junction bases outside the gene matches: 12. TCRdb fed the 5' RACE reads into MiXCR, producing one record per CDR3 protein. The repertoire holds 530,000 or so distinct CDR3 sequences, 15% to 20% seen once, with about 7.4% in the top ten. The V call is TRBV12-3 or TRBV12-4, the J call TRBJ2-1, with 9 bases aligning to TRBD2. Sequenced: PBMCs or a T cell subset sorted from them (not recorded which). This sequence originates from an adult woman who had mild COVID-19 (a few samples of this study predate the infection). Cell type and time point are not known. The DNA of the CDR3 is TGTGCCAGCAGTTTATCGGCTAGCGGGATACTACGCCAGTTCTTC. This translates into CASSLSASGILRQFF.